Listed below are T cell receptor beta chains from one sample, sequenced in a study of cytomegalovirus exposure and HLA in healthy donors. Here immunoSEQ multiplex PCR was the method, and the copy in TCRdb shows in-frame clones only, minus some. The table records roughly 110,000 clones, roughly 80% of them present only once. Sequences were obtained from PBMCs. The receptors were gathered from a female donor in good health and CMV-seronegative. CDR3s include the opening cysteine and the closing phenylalanine or tryptophan. The order of the fields is V gene, clone size, J gene, CDR3 length, D gene, CDR3 protein, CDR3 DNA. The D gene is left open where the match is weak. Clone size is not always given. Where it is, it says once, few, many or a class for expanded clones.

V gene: TRBV5-1
clone size: -
J gene: TRBJ2-2
CDR3 length: 17
D gene: TRBD1
CDR3 protein: CASSLVGTGEGTGELFF
CDR3 DNA: TGCGCCAGCAGCTTAGTTGGGACAGGGGAAGGGACCGGGGAGCTGTTTTTT

V gene: TRBV7-2
clone size: -
J gene: TRBJ1-4
CDR3 length: 15
D gene: TRBD1
CDR3 protein: CASSFGTGGTEKLFF
CDR3 DNA: TGTGCCAGCAGCTTTGGTACAGGGGGCACTGAAAAACTGTTTTTT

V gene: TRBV30
clone size: once
J gene: TRBJ1-3
CDR3 length: 13
D gene: -
CDR3 protein: CAWSVGDYNTIYF
CDR3 DNA: TGTGCCTGGAGTGTAGGGGACTATAACACCATATATTTT

V gene: TRBV29-1
clone size: -
J gene: TRBJ1-2
CDR3 length: 12
D gene: -
CDR3 protein: CSSIAPGEGYTF
CDR3 DNA: TGCAGCTCCATCGCGCCCGGAGAAGGCTACACCTTC

V gene: TRBV6-6
clone size: -
J gene: TRBJ2-7
CDR3 length: 15
D gene: TRBD2
CDR3 protein: CASSYGGGGAYEQYF
CDR3 DNA: TGTGCCAGCAGTTACGGGGGCGGGGGGGCTTACGAGCAGTACTTC

V gene: TRBV6-1
clone size: once
J gene: TRBJ2-3
CDR3 length: 16
D gene: TRBD1
CDR3 protein: CASSELRDRSRDTQYF
CDR3 DNA: TGTGCCAGCAGTGAACTCCGGGACAGGAGCCGGGATACGCAGTATTTT

V gene: TRBV11-3
clone size: -
J gene: TRBJ1-1
CDR3 length: 14
D gene: TRBD1
CDR3 protein: CASSHGQATTEAFF
CDR3 DNA: TGTGCCAGCAGCCACGGACAGGCGACCACTGAAGCTTTCTTT

V gene: TRBV30
clone size: -
J gene: TRBJ2-7
CDR3 length: 16
D gene: -
CDR3 protein: CAWSPPGSGSSYEQYF
CDR3 DNA: TGTGCCTGGAGCCCTCCGGGCTCGGGGAGCTCCTACGAGCAGTACTTC

V gene: TRBV4-2
clone size: -
J gene: TRBJ2-1
CDR3 length: 15
D gene: -
CDR3 protein: CASSQDRGGGSEQFF
CDR3 DNA: TGTGCCAGCAGCCAAGATCGAGGGGGGGGTAGTGAGCAGTTCTTC

V gene: TRBV12-5
clone size: once
J gene: TRBJ2-1
CDR3 length: 18
D gene: -
CDR3 protein: CASGISEGVELTINEQFF
CDR3 DNA: TGTGCTAGTGGTATTTCGGAAGGAGTTGAGCTGACGATTAATGAGCAGTTCTTC

V gene: TRBV4-2
clone size: -
J gene: TRBJ2-3
CDR3 length: 16
D gene: -
CDR3 protein: CASSQVTERSTDTQYF
CDR3 DNA: TGTGCCAGCAGCCAAGTAACGGAGCGGAGCACAGATACGCAGTATTTT

V gene: TRBV29-1
clone size: -
J gene: TRBJ2-7
CDR3 length: 18
D gene: -
CDR3 protein: CSVPTLGEGGGGGYEQYF
CDR3 DNA: TGCAGCGTTCCAACCCTTGGGGAGGGGGGGGGCGGGGGCTACGAGCAGTACTTC

V gene: TRBV27
clone size: -
J gene: TRBJ1-1
CDR3 length: 15
D gene: -
CDR3 protein: CASGSTLRRYTEAFF
CDR3 DNA: TGTGCCAGCGGTTCCACCCTTAGGAGGTACACTGAAGCTTTCTTT

V gene: TRBV9
clone size: -
J gene: TRBJ2-7
CDR3 length: 15
D gene: -
CDR3 protein: CASSVKSGGAYEQYF
CDR3 DNA: TGTGCCAGCAGCGTAAAGTCGGGCGGGGCCTACGAGCAGTACTTC

V gene: TRBV19
clone size: few
J gene: TRBJ2-5
CDR3 length: 13
D gene: -
CDR3 protein: CASRIIGGETQYF
CDR3 DNA: TGTGCCAGTAGGATAATTGGGGGGGAGACCCAGTACTTC

V gene: TRBV7-9
clone size: -
J gene: TRBJ2-7
CDR3 length: 14
D gene: -
CDR3 protein: CASSFVEGTHEQYF
CDR3 DNA: TGTGCCAGCAGCTTTGTTGAGGGAACCCACGAGCAGTACTTC

V gene: TRBV5-6
clone size: -
J gene: TRBJ2-3
CDR3 length: 16
D gene: -
CDR3 protein: CASSLKDRRYTDTQYF
CDR3 DNA: TGTGCCAGCAGCTTGAAGGATCGGAGGTACACAGATACGCAGTATTTT

V gene: TRBV6-1
clone size: -
J gene: TRBJ1-1
CDR3 length: 13
D gene: -
CDR3 protein: CASSVFGGPEAFF
CDR3 DNA: TGTGCCAGCAGTGTTTTCGGGGGGCCTGAAGCTTTCTTT

V gene: TRBV11-2
clone size: -
J gene: TRBJ2-2
CDR3 length: 11
D gene: -
CDR3 protein: CASSFAGELFF
CDR3 DNA: TGTGCCAGCAGCTTTGCGGGGGAGCTGTTTTTT

V gene: TRBV5-1
clone size: once
J gene: TRBJ2-1
CDR3 length: 13
D gene: TRBD1
CDR3 protein: CASSLESAGGPFF
CDR3 DNA: TGCGCCAGCAGCTTGGAATCCGCAGGGGGACCGTTCTTC

V gene: TRBV5-1
clone size: -
J gene: TRBJ1-4
CDR3 length: 14
D gene: -
CDR3 protein: CASSLGGVGEKLFF
CDR3 DNA: TGCGCCAGCAGCTTGGGGGGAGTTGGGGAAAAACTGTTTTTT

V gene: TRBV5-1
clone size: -
J gene: TRBJ2-1
CDR3 length: 16
D gene: TRBD1
CDR3 protein: CASSLPGTGDYNEQFF
CDR3 DNA: TGCGCCAGCAGCTTGCCGGGGACAGGGGATTACAATGAGCAGTTCTTC

V gene: TRBV5-1
clone size: -
J gene: TRBJ2-5
CDR3 length: 15
D gene: TRBD1
CDR3 protein: CASSLAEGARETQYF
CDR3 DNA: TGTGCCAGCAGCTTGGCTGAGGGGGCTAGGGAGACCCAGTACTTC

V gene: TRBV10-3
clone size: -
J gene: TRBJ1-5
CDR3 length: 11
D gene: -
CDR3 protein: CAISEPPAQHF
CDR3 DNA: TGTGCCATCAGTGAGCCTCCAGCCCAGCATTTT

V gene: TRBV5-8
clone size: -
J gene: TRBJ1-5
CDR3 length: 17
D gene: -
CDR3 protein: CASSFFPRSDSNQPQHF
CDR3 DNA: TGTGCCAGCAGCTTTTTTCCCCGAAGCGACAGCAATCAGCCCCAGCATTTT